The clone carrying this T cell receptor (beta chain) was observed a few times. Antigen: not known. The sample originates from a study of T cells in localized non-small cell lung cancer. Profiled with immunoSEQ multiplex PCR; TCRdb holds only in-frame clones, not every one. The repertoire holds more than 2,500 clones, with less than 40% as singletons. The study, taken as a whole, reports: Sequencing involved a lone tumor region, leaving heterogeneity possible. Higher adjacent-lung clonality was associated with shorter survival.

Sequenced here: lung tumor tissue, sampled before any cancer treatment. The receptor's source is a male donor aged 60 or over with stage I squamous cell lung carcinoma.

DNA for the CDR3: TGTGCCAGCAGTCCGGGGGGCTATTACTACGAGCAGTACTTC. Translating it yields CASSPGGYYYEQYF. The gene calls are TRBV28 and TRBJ2-7; a possible D gene is TRBD2 (7 bases). The length of the CDR3 is 14 residues. Looked up from germline, CDR1 is MDHEN and CDR2 is SYDVKM. Deletions cut 5 bases from V and 3 bases from J, with 14 bases between. The entire variable domain, with the rest obtained from reference TRBV28 and TRBJ2-7, is as follows: DVKVTQSSRYLVKRTGEKVFLECVQDMDHENMFWYRQDPGLGLRLIYFSYDVKMKEKGDIPEGYSVSREKKERFSLILESASTNQTSMYLCASSPGGYYYEQYFGPGTRLTVT.